Shown below are 21 T cell receptor beta chains from a single sample sequenced in a study of blood T cell repertoires in COVID-19. Here immunoSEQ multiplex PCR was the method, and the copy in TCRdb shows in-frame clones only, minus some. This sample has around 110,000 clones, with approximately 88% found just once. Sample: peripheral blood. These receptors came from a man aged 45-65 years with active or convalescent COVID-19.

The V and J genes are TRBV5-1 and TRBJ1-4, with 7 bases identical to TRBD1. The CDR3 consists of 15 residues. Germline V gives CDR1 SGHRS, CDR2 YFSETQ. V trimming: 5 bases; J trimming: 4 bases; junction bases outside the gene matches: 8. Written as DNA, the CDR3 is TGCGCCAGCAGGAGGGGGCCGGAAGATAATGAAAAACTGTTTTTT. This translates into CASRRGPEDNEKLFF.

V usage is TRBV5-1 and J usage is TRBJ1-2; the match to TRBD1 covers 7 bases. After removal of 0 bases from V and 9 bases from J, the junction contained 8 bases not matched to a gene. The CDR3 totals 14 residues. Germline CDR1 and CDR2: SGHRS and YFSETQ. Here the CDR3 reads CASSLETGSYRYTF. CDR3 coding DNA: TGCGCCAGCAGCTTGGAGACAGGGAGTTACCGCTACACCTTC.

The chain carries TRBV28 and TRBJ1-4, with D tentatively TRBD1 (6 bases). Germline V gene lookup returns CDR1 MDHEN and CDR2 SYDVKM. Trimming removed 5 bases at V and 3 bases at J, with 13 bases between. The CDR3 covers 15 residues. CDR3 amino acids: CASSVGWGPNEKLFF. DNA for the CDR3: TGTGCCAGCAGTGTCGGGTGGGGGCCTAATGAAAAACTGTTTTTT.

The rearrangement joins TRBV5-4 to TRBJ2-5; 7 nucleotides line up with TRBD1. There are 14 residues in the CDR3. The germline gives CDR1 SGHNT, CDR2 YYREEE (reference sequence). The ends lost 3 bases at V and 5 bases at J; junction bases unmatched: 7. CDR3 loop: CASSSRGMYETQYF. The CDR3 coding sequence is TGTGCCAGCAGCTCCAGGGGGATGTATGAGACCCAGTACTTC.

This chain connects TRBV5-8 to TRBJ2-7, with no clear D. The germline CDR1 and CDR2 sequences are SGHTS and YDEGEE. V lost 4 bases, J lost 1 base, and 9 bases lay in between. This CDR3 is 13 amino acids long. CDR3 nucleotide sequence: TGTGCCAGCAGCCTGCTAGAATCCTACGAGCAGTACTTC. Its translation is CASSLLESYEQYF.

The chain combines TRBV10-2 with TRBJ1-5; 9 positions agree with TRBD1. The CDR3 runs to 15 residues. V was pared by 5 bases and J by 2 bases, with 4 bases of the junction left unmatched. In germline, CDR1 is WSHSY, CDR2 SAAADI. CDR3 in DNA: TGCGCCAGCAGTTCTACAGGGGGCGGCAATCAGCCCCAGCATTTT. Protein sequence: CASSSTGGGNQPQHF.

This clone was counted once. CDR3 sequence: CASSLATSGSLTDTQYF. For the CDR3, the DNA is TGCGCCAGCAGCTTGGCGACTAGCGGGAGTCTGACAGATACGCAGTATTTT. This chain uses TRBV5-1 with TRBJ2-3; 12 bases fit TRBD2. The CDR3 is 17 residues long. Germline lookup yields CDR1 SGHRS and CDR2 YFSETQ. With 0 bases clipped from V and 3 bases from J, the junction kept 5 bases outside the gene matches.

The chain recombines TRBV28 with TRBJ1-4; 11 nucleotides match TRBD1. The V and J ends lost 6 bases and 6 bases, in that order; junction bases with no gene match: 6. Germline CDR1 MDHEN, CDR2 SYDVKM. CDR3 size: 15 residues. Here the CDR3 reads CASSLSGQGDEKLFF. In DNA form, the CDR3 reads TGTGCCAGCAGCCTTTCGGGACAGGGGGATGAAAAACTGTTTTTT.

This rearrangement joins TRBV5-4 to TRBJ2-7; maybe TRBD1 (6 bases). V lost 0 bases, J lost 0 bases, and 10 bases lay in between. Germline V CDR1 and CDR2: SGHNT, YYREEE (reference sequence). The CDR3 is made up of 15 amino acids. The CDR3 loop reads CASSLGQGSSYEQYF. DNA of the CDR3: TGTGCCAGCAGCTTGGGGCAGGGGAGCTCCTACGAGCAGTACTTC. Filled out from reference TRBV5-4 and TRBJ2-7, the complete variable domain reads ETGVTQSPTHLIKTRGQQVTLRCSSQSGHNTVSWYQQALGQGPQFIFQYYREEENGRGNFPPRFSGLQFPNYSSELNVNALELDDSALYLCASSLGQGSSYEQYFGPGTRLTVT.

J is TRBJ1-1 and V is TRBV27; D is possibly TRBD1 (6 bases). V dropped 5 bases and J dropped 4 bases, with 23 bases sitting between them. Germline V gene data show CDR1 as MNHEY and CDR2 as SMNVEV (reference sequence). This CDR3 contains 17 residues. CDR3 in DNA: TGTGCCAGCAGTGGTCTAGGGTCGGGACATAAAGCCACTGAAGCTTTCTTT. Translated: CASSGLGSGHKATEAFF.

The chain carries TRBV19 and TRBJ2-7, with 10 bases lining up with TRBD2. Germline-derived CDR1 and CDR2 are LNHDA and SQIVND (reference sequence). Germline trimming cut 1 base from V and 2 bases from J; bases unmatched to any gene: 2. This CDR3 spans 15 amino acids. The CDR3 region is CASSIVAGGTYEQYF. DNA for the CDR3: TGTGCCAGTAGTATAGTAGCGGGAGGTACCTACGAGCAGTACTTC.

This clone was seen a handful of times. The rearrangement joins TRBV19 to TRBJ1-1; D ambiguous. Germline loops: CDR1 LNHDA, CDR2 SQIVND (reference sequence). There are 13 residues in the CDR3. The V end lost 7 bases, the J end lost 1 base, and 10 bases lay between the germline ends. CDR3 sequence: CASMEVRNTEAFF. The DNA of the CDR3 is TGTGCCAGTATGGAGGTCAGGAACACTGAAGCTTTCTTT.

The gene calls are TRBV2 and TRBJ1-5, with D possibly TRBD1 on 6 matching bases. V shed 6 bases and J shed 0 bases, with 27 bases lying between them. The CDR3 consists of 20 residues. Germline V gene lookup returns CDR1 SNHLY and CDR2 FYNNEI. CDR3 protein: CASSLGDSSGHRYSNQPQHF. In DNA form, the CDR3 reads TGTGCCAGCAGCCTAGGGGATTCATCGGGACACAGATATAGCAATCAGCCCCAGCATTTT.

This clone was counted a single time. J is TRBJ2-7 and V is TRBV7-8; D is perhaps TRBD2 (5 bases). Trimming pared 3 bases from V and 4 bases from J, leaving 13 bases between. This CDR3 has 14 amino acids. The germline CDR1 and CDR2 sequences are SGHVS and FQNEAQ. The DNA for the CDR3 is TGTGCCAGCAGCTTCGGATCTGAGGGATACGAGCAGTACTTC. Translating gives CASSFGSEGYEQYF.

The CDR3 here is CASSQDSGLRDTEAFF. CDR3 DNA: TGCGCCAGCAGCCAAGATTCAGGGTTAAGGGACACTGAAGCTTTCTTT. The chain links TRBV4-1 to TRBJ1-1, with D tentatively TRBD1 (5 bases). The CDR3 runs to 16 residues. The ends were cut back, 0 bases at V and 3 bases at J, with 14 bases in the middle. Germline lookup yields CDR1 MGHRA and CDR2 YSYEKL.

This chain links TRBV18 with TRBJ2-1; 9 bases fit TRBD1. Trimming removed 0 bases from V and 7 bases from J; junction bases left unmatched: 7. This CDR3 has 16 residues. Germline values: CDR1 KGHSH, CDR2 LQKENI. The CDR3 loop is CASSPPGTGPANEQFF. In nucleotides, the CDR3 is TGTGCCAGCTCACCACCCGGGACAGGGCCCGCTAATGAGCAGTTCTTC.

The table lists this clone with a count of one. The chain joins TRBV15 to TRBJ1-5; 7 bases are a match to TRBD1. V shed 4 bases, J shed 3 bases, and the junction held 3 bases outside the gene matches. Germline assignment: CDR1 LNHNV and CDR2 YYDKDF (reference sequence). This CDR3 has 14 amino acids. This chain's CDR3 is CATSIGGFNQPQHF. The CDR3, as DNA: TGTGCCACCAGCATAGGGGGCTTCAATCAGCCCCAGCATTTT.

This clone is a singleton in its sample. The V and J genes are TRBV7-9 and TRBJ2-7, with D possibly matching TRBD2 (6 bases). V lost 8 bases and J 3 bases, leaving 14 bases between the germline ends. Looked up from germline, CDR1 is SEHNR and CDR2 is FQNEAQ (reference sequence). This CDR3 comprises 13 residues. The CDR3: CASRGDSRYEQYF. The CDR3 nucleotides are TGTGCCAGCCGTGGGGACTCCCGCTACGAGCAGTACTTC.

This clone is a singleton in its sample. This sequence joins TRBV12-3 or TRBV12-4 and TRBJ1-1; D perhaps matches TRBD1 (6 bases). The CDR3 extends over 13 amino acids. The V end lost 6 bases, the J end lost 1 base, and 9 bases lay between the germline ends. The CDR3, as DNA: TGTGCCAGCAGCCTGACAGGGAACACTGAAGCTTTCTTT. This codes for CASSLTGNTEAFF.

The rearrangement links TRBV5-4 to TRBJ2-2, with 11 bases fitting TRBD2. The germline CDR1 and CDR2 sequences are SGHNT and YYREEE (reference sequence). The V and J ends lost 3 bases and 3 bases, in that order; junction bases with no gene match: 4. The CDR3 extends over 16 amino acids. The CDR3 DNA follows: TGTGCCAGCAGCTCGGGGACTAGCGGATACACCGGGGAGCTGTTTTTT. This codes for CASSSGTSGYTGELFF.

The chain is built from TRBV28 and TRBJ2-5; a weak D match, TRBD2 (6 bases). CDR1 is MDHEN, CDR2 SYDVKM, per germline. Trimming took 6 bases from V and 3 from J, leaving 8 bases between them. CDR3 length: 12 residues. CDR3 sequence: CASSGGEETQYF. CDR3 bases: TGTGCCAGCAGCGGAGGGGAAGAGACCCAGTACTTC.